This TCR beta chain was captured in a study of technical replicates of blood from a few donors. The CDR3 has 16 residues. Germline V lookup: CDR1 SNHLY, CDR2 FYNNEI. V was clipped by 6 bases and J by 1 base, with 19 bases between them. Only in-frame clones appear in the TCRdb table, and some are missing; sequencing was by immunoSEQ multiplex PCR. Of some 67,000 clones in the sample, 95% to 98% were seen once. The chain links TRBV2 to TRBJ2-7; D may be TRBD1 (5 bases). The specimen was T cells isolated from PBMCs. This TCR was recovered from a human donor in good health. The CDR3 sequence: CASRPTGYFPSYEQYF. CDR3 coding DNA: TGTGCCAGCAGGCCAACAGGTTACTTTCCATCCTACGAGCAGTACTTC.